The next 10 T cell receptor beta chains were all read from a single sample in a study of T cells expressing NK-cell markers. Reanalyzing the 5' RACE reads, TCRdb keeps one entry per CDR3 protein, without DNA. Its clone listing holds 400,000 to 550,000 distinct CDR3 sequences. Sequenced input: blood T cells: a sorted CD56 or NKG2C T cell subset, CD4+ or CD8+ T cells, or bulk PBMC T cells (not recorded which). These receptors were collected from a woman between 18 and 70 years old in good health.

The chain is built from TRBV4-1 and TRBJ2-1; lacking DNA, the TRBD2 call made by TCRdb goes unchecked. The CDR3 has 15 residues. Germline CDR1 MGHRA, CDR2 YSYEKL. The CDR3 sequence is CASSPWTSGSDEQFF.

J is TRBJ2-3 and V is TRBV6-2 or TRBV6-3; TCRdb gives TRBD1 as the D gene, but with no DNA this cannot be confirmed. The CDR3 sequence is 15 residues long. In germline, CDR1 is MNHEY, CDR2 SVGEGT. The CDR3 here is CASSPGTVNPDTQYF.

This chain joins TRBV5-1 and TRBJ2-5; the TCRdb D gene call, TRBD2, has no DNA to confirm it. The CDR3 consists of 14 residues. Germline loops: CDR1 SGHRS, CDR2 YFSETQ. CDR3 loop: CASSSGTSQETQYF.

This chain connects TRBV5-1 to TRBJ2-5; TCRdb designates TRBD1, a call that cannot be tested without DNA. This CDR3 has 14 residues. Per germline, CDR1 SGHRS and CDR2 YFSETQ. The CDR3 is CASSLQGLRETQYF.

The chain is built from TRBV5-1 and TRBJ2-3; the D call from TCRdb, TRBD2, cannot be confirmed without DNA. Germline lookup yields CDR1 SGHRS and CDR2 YFSETQ. There are 16 residues in the CDR3. This chain's CDR3 is CASSLQTSGDTDTQYF.

The V call is TRBV12-3 or TRBV12-4, the J call TRBJ1-6; lacking DNA, the TRBD1 call made by TCRdb goes unchecked. This CDR3 has 16 amino acids. Here the CDR3 reads CASSLEQGVGNSPLHF.

V usage is TRBV7-8 and J usage is TRBJ2-3; checking the TCRdb D call of TRBD1 is not possible without DNA. CDR3 length: 16 amino acids. CDR1 is SGHVS and CDR2 is FQNEAQ in the germline V gene. The CDR3 sequence: CASSLSGGAVTDTQYF.

The V gene is TRBV18, the J gene TRBJ2-1. Germline CDR1 reads KGHSH; CDR2 reads LQKENI. The CDR3 sequence is 15 residues long. This CDR3 reads CASSPLRSVYNEQFF.

The CDR3 loop is CASSKGRGSGSLGTGELFF. This chain uses TRBV21-1 with TRBJ2-2; TCRdb calls TRBD2, which cannot be checked without DNA. TRBV21-1 is classified as a pseudogene. The CDR3 sequence is 19 residues long.

This rearrangement joins TRBV25-1 to TRBJ2-1; as DNA is missing, the TRBD2 call by TCRdb cannot be tested. In germline, CDR1 is MGHDK, CDR2 SYGVNS. This CDR3 comprises 14 residues. This chain's CDR3 is CASSASVPSNEQFF.